This T cell receptor (beta chain) is drawn from a study of tumor-infiltrating lymphocytes in primary liver carcinoma (dated by TCRdb to about 2017). For the wider study: Surgical resection was performed in China between 2015 and early 2016 on about 5 patients with histopathologically diagnosed primary liver carcinoma. Hepatocellular carcinoma (four) or combined HCC and intrahepatic cholangiocarcinoma (one) was present in the five patients, who were three men and two women aged 30 to 69 years. The tumors of the five patients were staged as T1-T3 N0M0, with maximum diameters ranging from roughly 4.2 to 10 cm. Samples yielded roughly 3.5 to 8 million productive TCRbeta reads; read depth did not differ significantly between tissue types. For each liver tumor, the study sampled five regions along with adjacent normal tissue and blood, and applied TCRbeta repertoire sequencing, expression microarrays and whole-exome sequencing. A total of 35 specimens from 5 patients went through TCRbeta repertoire sequencing, namely 25 tumor regions, 5 adjacent noncancerous liver tissues and 5 peripheral blood samples. Repertoires from technical replicates were highly reproducible, with mean shared-clone rates around 0.87 and correlation coefficients above 0.95.

Taken from the germline V gene (reference sequence), the CDR1 and CDR2 loops are SGHKS and YYEKEE. The CDR3 goes from the cysteine to the phenylalanine over 16 residues. CDR3 DNA only is kept here, 48 bases in frame from base 1. A constant-region primer and ProtoScript II reverse transcriptase were used to reverse-transcribe TCRbeta-specific cDNA from approximately 550 ng total RNA. Three nested multiplex PCR rounds, following a slightly modified ARM-PCR procedure, were used to build the TCRbeta libraries. Each of the first two PCR rounds ran for around 11 cycles using multiplex TRBV1-TRBV30 forward primers together with a Cbeta reverse primer. A final 25-cycle PCR with Deep VentR polymerase added sample barcodes and Illumina adapters. Before sequencing, amplicons between 200 and 500 bp were purified from gel using a QIAquick gel extraction kit. The TCRbeta amplicons were sequenced with 250-bp paired-end reads on an Illumina HiSeq 2500. The published analysis was carried out like this. Quality trimming of reads was performed with Trimmomatic v0.33, and paired reads were merged with FLASH v1.2.11 so that full CDR3 sequences could be recovered. MiGEC v1.2.1b assigned V, D and J germline segments to the rearranged TCRbeta sequences. Clonotype statistics and Shannon-Wiener diversity indices were calculated with VDJtools v1.0.0. Except for diversity analysis, only the 250 most abundant clonotypes of each sample were used in subsequent analyses to reduce sampling bias. In-frame beta chains were kept once TCRdb had trimmed the public reads at Q25 with fastp and called clones with MiXCR. Duplicate CDR3 protein sequences are folded into a single record with the most common DNA and genes. The V and J calls follow TCRdb's processing rather than the paper's. The sample table shows about 310,000 distinct CDR3 sequences, and roughly two thirds are seen once. The ten largest clones take up roughly 9% of the sample.

Blood RNA was extracted from unsorted whole blood with TRIzol reagent; germline DNA came from the DNeasy Blood & Tissue kit. At the time of sampling, the patients were treatment-naive and had chronic HBV infection. About 4 milliliters of peripheral blood were collected into K2EDTA tubes before surgery. Points the paper makes about the study in general: The top 250 clones made up a significantly larger repertoire fraction in tumors than in blood (p = 0.039). Only 4 or 5 patients were included in the study, and the authors note that the findings should be validated in a larger study. Bulk unsorted samples precluded comparing CD4+ and CD8+ T cell repertoires. Consistent with antigen-driven expansion, pairs of tumor regions showed higher repertoire overlap (mean approximately 35%) than either tumor-adjacent pairs (about 17%) or tumor-blood pairs (around 14%). Only the TCR beta chain was sequenced, which likely underestimates true repertoire diversity because unpaired alpha chains were not captured.

This clonotype was observed once. Its antigen remains unidentified. Mismatch with germline at one junction end may stem from a read error. The chain was built from TRBV5-5 and TRBJ1-3, with no reliable assignment of the D segment. The sequence was obtained from a man in his forties with primary liver carcinoma and hepatitis B virus infection. Sample: peripheral blood. The CDR3 loop reads CASNLNPGLSGNTIYF. At the DNA level, the sequence is TGTGCCAGCAACTTGAATCCAGGCCTCTCTGGAAACACCATATATTTT.